This TCR beta chain is drawn from a study of blood T cell repertoires in COVID-19. This CDR3 comprises 16 residues. Germline V gene data show CDR1 as ENHRY and CDR2 as SYGVKD. V lost 4 bases and J lost 7; bases outside the gene matches: 10. Authors' methods: Nucleated cell counts were estimated from reference gene primer amplification. TCRdb's table, derived via immunoSEQ multiplex PCR, lists solely in-frame clones and lacks some. V, J and clone size were drawn from that table, and D and trimming were deduced from the DNA. Among tens of thousands of clones listed, over 65% were seen once. This receptor was identified in a human donor in a cohort sampled during active COVID-19. The sequenced sample was peripheral blood. The chain is built from TRBV10-3 and TRBJ1-6; TRBD1 matches 7 bases. Written as DNA, the CDR3 is TGTGCCATCAGTGTGGCGACAGGGATAAGCAATTCACCCCTCCACTTT. Translating gives CAISVATGISNSPLHF.